The 19 T cell receptor beta chains listed next were all sequenced from one sample in a study of neurological immune-mediated disorders (dated by TCRdb to about 2019). Libraries were prepared through 5' RACE. The sequencer was an Illumina HiSeq 2500. Using fastp at Q25 and MiXCR, TCRdb reprocessed the public reads and kept productive beta chains. Rows with a matching CDR3 protein are joined into one entry that keeps the most common DNA and genes. The sample table holds some 46,000 distinct CDR3 sequences, of which around 4% were seen once. Jointly, the top ten make up 5.7% of the sample. The sample taken for sequencing was PBMCs. The receptors originated from a woman aged 60-70 years with multiple sclerosis.

V and J are TRBV10-3 and TRBJ2-4; tentatively, D is TRBD1 (6 bases). There are 15 residues in the CDR3. Trimming shortened V by 6 bases and J by 6 bases, and 18 bases separated the two germline ends. Germline V gene lookup returns CDR1 ENHRY and CDR2 SYGVKD. CDR3 nucleotides: TGTGCCATCAGCGATGACAGGAACACAGCAAACATTCAGTACTTC. This encodes CAISDDRNTANIQYF.

This clonotype was found many times. This chain links TRBV9 with TRBJ2-7; tentatively, D is TRBD2 (5 bases). The V gene lost 3 bases and the J gene lost 5 bases, with 9 bases spanning the gap. Germline CDR1 reads SGDLS; CDR2 reads YYNGEE. The CDR3 totals 12 residues. The CDR3 here is CASSGPGDEQYV. CDR3 nucleotides: TGTGCCAGCAGCGGCCCCGGGGACGAGCAGTACGTC.

The table lists this clonotype with many counts. V and J are TRBV5-1 and TRBJ2-5; TRBD2 matches at 9 bases. The CDR3 extends over 15 amino acids. After removal of 4 bases from V and 3 bases from J, the junction contained 7 bases not matched to a gene. Germline CDR1 and CDR2: SGHRS and YFSETQ. Here the CDR3 reads CASSLGGGREETQYF. The CDR3 coding sequence is TGCGCCAGCAGCCTCGGAGGCGGGAGGGAAGAGACCCAGTACTTC. The full variable domain, its missing parts supplied by reference TRBV5-1 and TRBJ2-5, is KAGVTQTPRYLIKTRGQQVTLSCSPISGHRSVSWYQQTPGQGLQFLFEYFSETQRNKGNFPGRFSGRQFSNSRSEMNVSTLELGDSALYLCASSLGGGREETQYFGPGTRLLVL.

This clonotype was observed at least ten times. The gene calls are TRBV10-3 and TRBJ2-4; perhaps TRBD1 as D (5 bases). Between the trimmed V and J ends, which lost 3 bases and 5 bases, there was a span of 5 bases. The CDR3 spans 12 residues. Germline V gene sequence: CDR1 ENHRY, CDR2 SYGVKD. The CDR3, as DNA: TGTGCCATCAGTGAAGGGGAAAACATTCAGTACTTC. It is translated as CAISEGENIQYF.

Ten or more counts support this clonotype. This rearrangement joins TRBV3-1 to TRBJ1-2; D might be TRBD1 (5 bases). The CDR3 totals 15 residues. V dropped 4 bases and J dropped 8 bases, with 20 bases sitting between them. Per the germline V gene, CDR1 is LGHDT and CDR2 is YNNKEL (reference sequence). This CDR3 is CASSPNRDAEGGYTF. As DNA, the CDR3 is TGTGCCAGCAGCCCAAATCGGGACGCCGAAGGGGGCTACACCTTC.

The gene calls are TRBV5-1 and TRBJ2-1, with 10 bases matching TRBD1. The trim removed 0 bases at V and 8 bases at J, leaving 8 bases unmatched. The CDR3 is made up of 16 amino acids. CDR1 SGHRS and CDR2 YFSETQ come from the germline V gene. CDR3 DNA sequence: TGCGCCAGCAGCTTGGGTTTGGACAGGGGGGTCGATGAGCAGTTCTTC. Protein product: CASSLGLDRGVDEQFF.

This clonotype was counted between two and nine times. This chain uses TRBV20-1 with TRBJ1-6; 7 bases line up with TRBD1. Trimming removed 4 bases from V and 6 bases from J; junction bases left unmatched: 6. CDR1 DFQATT and CDR2 SNEGSKA come from the germline V gene (reference sequence). This CDR3 has 14 residues. The CDR3 DNA reads TGCAGTGCTACTTCCGGGACAGTTAATTCACCCCTCCACTTT. This translates into CSATSGTVNSPLHF.

This clonotype has ten or more counts. This chain links TRBV24-1 with TRBJ2-1; perhaps TRBD2 as D (6 bases). V lost 0 bases and J lost 9, with 8 bases in between. Germline loops: CDR1 KGHDR, CDR2 SFDVKD. CDR3 size: 13 residues. CDR3 residues: CATSDLQAGEQFF. In DNA, the CDR3 is TGTGCCACCAGTGATTTGCAAGCGGGTGAGCAGTTCTTC.

Ten or more counts support this clonotype. V is TRBV20-1 and J is TRBJ1-4; D is perhaps TRBD1 (5 bases). Trimming took off 3 bases at V and 5 bases at J, with 7 bases between the two ends. Germline lookup yields CDR1 DFQATT and CDR2 SNEGSKA (reference sequence). The CDR3 has 12 residues. The CDR3 region is CSASAGNEKLFF. The CDR3 bases are TGCAGTGCTAGTGCAGGGAATGAAAAACTGTTTTTT.

This clonotype was picked up a small number of times. The genes are TRBV12-3 or TRBV12-4 and TRBJ2-2, with TRBD1 matching over 8 bases. The CDR3 has 18 amino acids. The trim removed 6 bases at V and 3 bases at J, leaving 15 bases unmatched. DNA for the CDR3: TGTGCCAGCAGCTTTCAGGGGGCGCATAGAAGTGACACCGGGGAGCTGTTTTTT. Translating it yields CASSFQGAHRSDTGELFF.

This clonotype was observed many times. The V call is TRBV12-3 or TRBV12-4, the J call TRBJ1-5; TRBD1 is a possible D gene (5 bases). This CDR3 spans 15 amino acids. The V end lost 3 bases, the J end lost 2 bases, and 11 bases lay between the germline ends. The CDR3 nucleotides are TGTGCCAGCAGTTTTGGGCAGGGAGGCAATCAGCCCCAGCATTTT. Its protein product is CASSFGQGGNQPQHF.

This clonotype was detected many times. The rearrangement links TRBV5-1 to TRBJ2-3; TRBD2 matches 10 bases. Germline V gene lookup returns CDR1 SGHRS and CDR2 YFSETQ. The CDR3 runs 14 residues. V dropped 4 bases and J dropped 5; count of bases not matched to a gene: 4. CDR3 sequence: CASSPSGRLDTQYF. CDR3 nucleotide sequence: TGCGCCAGCAGCCCTAGCGGGAGATTAGATACGCAGTATTTT.

This clonotype was observed a few times. This rearrangement joins TRBV7-2 to TRBJ2-5, with D maybe TRBD1 (5 bases). Trimming cost V 1 base and J 7 bases, with 10 bases left between them. Germline V gives CDR1 SGHTA, CDR2 FQGNSA. The CDR3 has 13 residues. The CDR3 sequence: CASSLGGWGTQYF. In DNA, the CDR3 is TGTGCCAGCAGCTTAGGGGGCTGGGGGACCCAGTACTTC.

V usage is TRBV12-3 or TRBV12-4 and J usage is TRBJ2-3; 8 bases are shared with TRBD2. The CDR3 runs 15 residues. V trimming: 5 bases; J trimming: 8 bases; junction bases outside the gene matches: 12. Written as DNA, the CDR3 is TGTGCCAGCAGTCCGGGACTAGGGGGATTAGGTACGCAGTATTTT. Amino acids: CASSPGLGGLGTQYF.

This clonotype showed up many times. The chain has TRBV7-2 and TRBJ2-1; 8 bases map to TRBD1. Trimming cost V 3 bases and J 2 bases; bases outside gene matches: 0. The CDR3 covers 14 residues. Per germline, CDR1 SGHTA and CDR2 FQGNSA. In DNA, the CDR3 is TGTGCCAGCAGCTTGGACAGGGCCTACAATGAGCAGTTCTTC. Translating gives CASSLDRAYNEQFF.

This clonotype has ten or more counts. The genes are TRBV12-3 or TRBV12-4 and TRBJ2-2, with a tentative D call TRBD2 (5 bases). The CDR3 extends over 17 amino acids. V was clipped by 3 bases and J by 1 base, with 15 bases between them. CDR3 region: CASSLVAIDLNTGELFF. CDR3 bases: TGTGCCAGCAGTTTGGTAGCGATAGACCTGAACACCGGGGAGCTGTTTTTT.

This clonotype was found a few times. The chain links TRBV5-1 to TRBJ2-3; D unclear. The CDR3 is 14 residues long. Germline lookup yields CDR1 SGHRS and CDR2 YFSETQ. Trimming removed 0 bases at V and 2 bases at J, with 7 bases between. In nucleotides, the CDR3 is TGCGCCAGCAGCTTGGGAATCATCACAGATACGCAGTATTTT. Residues: CASSLGIITDTQYF.

The chain links TRBV24-1 to TRBJ2-3; D perhaps matches TRBD1 (6 bases). This CDR3 contains 15 residues. CDR1 KGHDR and CDR2 SFDVKD come from the germline V gene. The V and J ends lost 2 bases and 4 bases respectively, with 12 bases between them. As DNA, the CDR3 is TGTGCCACCAGTGATTCCCTGGACAGCGCAGATACGCAGTATTTT. Encoded protein: CATSDSLDSADTQYF.

The sample holds many counts of this clonotype. The rearrangement links TRBV7-2 to TRBJ1-4, with D perhaps TRBD1 (6 bases). Per germline, CDR1 SGHTA and CDR2 FQGNSA. The CDR3 consists of 15 residues. The ends were cut back, 10 bases at V and 0 bases at J, with 15 bases in the middle. Here the CDR3 DNA reads TGTGCCACCTCCTCACAGGGAACAACTAATGAAAAACTGTTTTTT. Protein product: CATSSQGTTNEKLFF.